This T cell receptor beta chain was identified during a study of cytomegalovirus exposure and HLA in healthy donors. To note about this clone: What it recognizes is unknown.

Whole-study findings and limits: What a later analysis showed was that several of the most significant clusters appeared linked to common viral pathogens. Data from an earlier analysis indicated that most TCR beta V segments were productive either about 87% or about 30% of the time.

Each of the donors was a healthy bone marrow donor. The PCR ran on 60 Vbeta and 13 Jbeta primers. Using immunoSEQ multiplex PCR, the repertoire was profiled, and TCRdb retains in-frame clones only, with some absent. The sample holds roughly 180,000 clones; over 80% are singletons and the top ten take under 1.5%. Input material: PBMCs. The receptor was derived from a girl aged 5 to 17 in good health and CMV-seropositive.

CDR3 nucleotides: TGTGCCAGCAGCTTGGATGGGGGCGCGAACACTGAAGCTTTCTTT. Amino acids: CASSLDGGANTEAFF. This chain connects TRBV5-4 to TRBJ1-1; a possible D gene is TRBD1 (6 bases). CDR1 SGHNT and CDR2 YYREEE come from the germline V gene (reference sequence). The CDR3 runs to 15 residues. The V and J ends lost 0 bases and 1 base respectively, with 10 bases between them.